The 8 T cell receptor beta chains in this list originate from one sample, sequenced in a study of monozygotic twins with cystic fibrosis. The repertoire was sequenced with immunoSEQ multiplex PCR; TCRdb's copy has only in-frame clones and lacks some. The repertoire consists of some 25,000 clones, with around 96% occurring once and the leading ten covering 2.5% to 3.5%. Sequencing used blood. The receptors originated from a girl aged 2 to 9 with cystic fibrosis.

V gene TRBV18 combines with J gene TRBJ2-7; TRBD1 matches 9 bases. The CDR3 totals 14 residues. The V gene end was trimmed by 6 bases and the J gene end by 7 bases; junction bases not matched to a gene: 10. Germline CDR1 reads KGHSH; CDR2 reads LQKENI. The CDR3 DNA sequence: TGTGCCAGCTCCCCCGGGACAGGGCGCAGAGAGCAGTACTTC. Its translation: CASSPGTGRREQYF.

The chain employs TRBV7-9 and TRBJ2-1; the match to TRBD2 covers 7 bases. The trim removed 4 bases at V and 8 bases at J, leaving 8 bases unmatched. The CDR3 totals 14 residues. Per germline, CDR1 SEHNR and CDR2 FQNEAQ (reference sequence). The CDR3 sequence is CASSSGGSIDEQFF. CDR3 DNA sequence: TGTGCCAGCAGCTCTGGCGGGAGCATCGATGAGCAGTTCTTC.

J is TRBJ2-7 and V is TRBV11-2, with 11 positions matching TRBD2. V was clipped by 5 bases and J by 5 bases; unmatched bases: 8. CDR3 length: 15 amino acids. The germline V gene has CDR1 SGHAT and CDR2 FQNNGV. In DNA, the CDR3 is TGTGCCAGCAGCCTCACTAGCGGGAGCTTCGACGAGCAGTACTTC. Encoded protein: CASSLTSGSFDEQYF.

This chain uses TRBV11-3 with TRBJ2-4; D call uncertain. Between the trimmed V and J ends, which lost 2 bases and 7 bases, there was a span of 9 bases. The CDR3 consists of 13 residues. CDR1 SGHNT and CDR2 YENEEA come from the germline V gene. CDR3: CASSLSSVNIQYF. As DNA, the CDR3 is TGTGCCAGCAGCTTATCCTCAGTCAACATTCAGTACTTC. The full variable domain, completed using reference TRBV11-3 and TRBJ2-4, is EAGVVQSPRYKIIEKKQPVAFWCNPISGHNTLYWYLQNLGQGPELLIRYENEEAVDDSQLPKDRFSAERLKGVDSTLKIQPAELGDSAVYLCASSLSSVNIQYFGAGTRLSVL.

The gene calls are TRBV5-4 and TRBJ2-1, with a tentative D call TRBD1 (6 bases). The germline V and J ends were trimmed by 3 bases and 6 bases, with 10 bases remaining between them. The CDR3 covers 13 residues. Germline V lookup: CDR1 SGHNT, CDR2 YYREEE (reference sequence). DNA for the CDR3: TGTGCCAGCAGCTCCGTACAGGGCAATGAGCAGTTCTTC. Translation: CASSSVQGNEQFF.

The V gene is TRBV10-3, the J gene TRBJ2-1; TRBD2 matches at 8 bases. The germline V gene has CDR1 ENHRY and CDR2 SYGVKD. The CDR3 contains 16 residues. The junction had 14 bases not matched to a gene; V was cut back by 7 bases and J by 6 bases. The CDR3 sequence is CAINGRGTRDGNEQFF. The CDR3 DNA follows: TGTGCCATCAACGGGCGCGGGACTAGAGACGGCAATGAGCAGTTCTTC.

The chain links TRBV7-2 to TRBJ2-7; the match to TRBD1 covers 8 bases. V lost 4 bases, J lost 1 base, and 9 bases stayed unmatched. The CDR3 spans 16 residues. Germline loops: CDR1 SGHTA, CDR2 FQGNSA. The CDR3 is CASSSLDRAGSYEQYF. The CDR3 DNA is TGTGCCAGCAGCTCATTGGACAGGGCAGGGTCCTACGAGCAGTACTTC.

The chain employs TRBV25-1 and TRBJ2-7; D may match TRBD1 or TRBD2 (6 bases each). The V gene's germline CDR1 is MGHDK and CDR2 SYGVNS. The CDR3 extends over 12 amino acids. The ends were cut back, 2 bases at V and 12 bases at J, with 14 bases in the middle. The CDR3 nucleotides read TGTGCCAGCAGTGAAGAATTGGGGGGCCCGTACTTC. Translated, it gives CASSEELGGPYF.